This TCR beta chain was recovered during a study of cytomegalovirus exposure and HLA in healthy donors. The PCR was carried out with 60 Vbeta primers and 13 Jbeta primers. Data came from immunoSEQ multiplex PCR; TCRdb stores just in-frame clones and leaves some out. The table has under 150,000 clones, around 77% seen once. The CDR3 is 18 amino acids. Germline CDR1 and CDR2: SGHNT and YYREEE (reference sequence). Trimming removed 3 bases from V and 2 bases from J; junction bases left unmatched: 9. This sequence joins TRBV5-4 and TRBJ1-3, with 12 bases that match TRBD1. Sequencing was performed on PBMCs. This TCR was recovered from a woman aged 45-59 years in good health and CMV-seronegative. The CDR3 DNA is TGTGCCAGCAGCTGGGGGACAGGGGGCACCCTCCCTGGAAACACCATATATTTT. Residues: CASSWGTGGTLPGNTIYF.